Below are 11 T cell receptor beta chains sequenced from a single sample in a study of OX40 agonist ivuxolimab in advanced cancers. Sequencing used immunoSEQ multiplex PCR; TCRdb keeps in-frame clones, though not all of them. Of under 90,000 clones listed, roughly 90% are singletons. The sample consisted of CD4+ or CD8+ T cells sorted from blood, taken in a trial of the OX40 agonist ivuxolimab. The receptors were sampled from an adult with an advanced solid tumor such as melanoma, head and neck, liver or kidney cancer.

The chain recombines TRBV7-2 with TRBJ2-5; D perhaps matches TRBD2 (5 bases). Judging by the DNA end, TRBJ2-7 fits better; the J call may be wrong. This CDR3 has 13 residues. The V gene's germline CDR1 is SGHTA and CDR2 FQGNSA. CDR3 DNA: TGTGCCAGCAGGGCGGGCGGCTCCTACGAGCAGTACTTC. The encoded protein is CASRAGGSYEQYF.

This rearrangement joins TRBV29-1 to TRBJ2-7, with TRBD1 matching 9 bases. V shed 6 bases, J shed 4 bases, and the junction held 7 bases outside the gene matches. The CDR3 is 13 amino acids. Germline V gene data show CDR1 as SQVTM and CDR2 as ANQGSEA. The CDR3: CSVLTGGGYEQYF. Here the CDR3 DNA reads TGCAGCGTCTTGACAGGGGGAGGTTACGAGCAGTACTTC.

V gene TRBV19 combines with J gene TRBJ2-5; D not certain. Between the trimmed V and J ends, which lost 4 bases and 0 bases, there was a span of 6 bases. CDR3 length equals 13 residues. Germline values: CDR1 LNHDA, CDR2 SQIVND (reference sequence). This CDR3 reads CASSRVYQETQYF. The CDR3 DNA reads as TGTGCCAGTAGTAGGGTGTACCAAGAGACCCAGTACTTC.

The chain employs TRBV19 and TRBJ2-1, with 7 bases lining up with TRBD2. Germline V gene data show CDR1 as LNHDA and CDR2 as SQIVND (reference sequence). The CDR3 loop spans 16 amino acids. Unmatched junction bases numbered 10, after V lost 4 bases and J lost 4 bases. In DNA form, the CDR3 reads TGTGCCAGTAGTAGTCATAAGCGGGAAAGGTACAATGAGCAGTTCTTC. Its translation: CASSSHKRERYNEQFF.

This chain uses TRBV5-1 with TRBJ2-7; D is unresolved. Germline CDR1 and CDR2: SGHRS and YFSETQ. The CDR3 sequence is 12 residues long. V was pared by 4 bases and J by 0 bases, with 5 bases between. CDR3 coding DNA: TGCGCCAGCAGCGGTTTCTCCTACGAGCAGTACTTC. Its translation is CASSGFSYEQYF.

This clone was detected only once. The chain employs TRBV6-6 and TRBJ1-3, with 7 bases matching TRBD1. V trimming: 7 bases; J trimming: 0 bases; junction bases outside the gene matches: 3. The CDR3 covers 14 residues. The V gene's germline CDR1 is MNHNY and CDR2 SVGAGI (reference sequence). The CDR3 DNA follows: TGTGCCAGCACCAGGGACAGCTCTGGAAACACCATATATTTT. Protein: CASTRDSSGNTIYF.

The chain joins TRBV7-9 to TRBJ2-1; D unresolved. With 5 bases removed from V and 3 bases from J, the gap between germline ends came to 2 bases. Looked up from germline, CDR1 is SEHNR and CDR2 is FQNEAQ (reference sequence). The CDR3 consists of 11 residues. The CDR3 bases are TGTGCCAGCAGCATCTACAATGAGCAGTTCTTC. Its protein product is CASSIYNEQFF.

This clone was detected once. J is TRBJ2-5 and V is TRBV5-1; TRBD1 matches 9 bases. Per the germline V gene, CDR1 is SGHRS and CDR2 is YFSETQ. This CDR3 comprises 14 residues. Trimming at V came to 6 bases and at J to 6 bases, leaving 9 bases not matched to a gene. CDR3 protein: CASKLPGQGKTQYF. The CDR3 coding sequence is TGCGCCAGCAAACTCCCGGGACAGGGAAAGACCCAGTACTTC.

This sequence joins TRBV19 and TRBJ1-6; tentatively, D is TRBD1 (5 bases). Looked up from germline, CDR1 is LNHDA and CDR2 is SQIVND (reference sequence). This CDR3 contains 11 residues. CDR3 protein: CAPGGNSPLHF. CDR3 bases: TGTGCGCCGGGGGGGAATTCACCCCTCCACTTT.

The V gene is TRBV19, the J gene TRBJ2-3; 8 bases match TRBD2. Trimming cost V 3 bases and J 7 bases; bases outside gene matches: 12. This CDR3 contains 16 residues. CDR1 and CDR2 from the germline V gene are LNHDA and SQIVND (reference sequence). The CDR3 bases are TGTGCCAGTAGTATGAGACTAGCGCCATGGGCCTATACGCAGTATTTT. Its protein product is CASSMRLAPWAYTQYF.

This chain joins TRBV5-5 and TRBJ2-7; D is unresolved. The CDR3 is made up of 14 amino acids. Trimming stripped 0 bases from V and 5 bases from J, with 12 bases between. Germline values: CDR1 SGHKS, CDR2 YYEKEE (reference sequence). The CDR3 region has the DNA TGTGCCAGCAGCTTGGGGGTTTCGGTACACGAGCAGTACTTC. Translating gives CASSLGVSVHEQYF.